One sample yielded the 29 T cell receptor beta chains listed below, sequenced in a study of blood T cell repertoires in COVID-19 (dated by TCRdb to 2018 to 2021). Preparation of the library involved the immunoSEQ multiplex PCR assay. The immuneACCESS repertoire file appears here via TCRdb, limited to in-frame rearrangements. These files lack a portion of the clones; in checked studies, under half of the deficit traces to unresolved V genes, and the cause of the others is not known. The sample table records over 80,000 clones; 89% of these occur just once. The ten most abundant clones make up roughly 8.9% of the sample. The sequencing input was peripheral blood. The receptor set was obtained from a man in his fifties or sixties with acute or convalescent COVID-19.

In DNA form, the CDR3 reads TGTGCCAGCAGTTTATTGGGGCCAGGGCCGGCTGAAGCTTTCTTT. Translated: CASSLLGPGPAEAFF. This chain links TRBV28 with TRBJ1-1, with D perhaps TRBD1 (5 bases). The germline V and J ends were trimmed by 1 base and 6 bases, with 15 bases remaining between them. Per germline, CDR1 MDHEN and CDR2 SYDVKM. The CDR3 totals 15 residues.

This clone was counted only a few times. The gene calls are TRBV19 and TRBJ1-1; D not certain. V dropped 2 bases and J dropped 9 bases, with 7 bases sitting between them. Germline-derived CDR1 and CDR2 are LNHDA and SQIVND (reference sequence). This CDR3 is built from 11 residues. CDR3: CASSIMSQAFF. Written as DNA, the CDR3 is TGTGCCAGTAGTATAATGAGCCAAGCTTTCTTT.

The chain uses TRBV5-8 and TRBJ2-5, with 9 bases that match TRBD2. The CDR3 has 17 residues. The germline V gene has CDR1 SGHTS and CDR2 YDEGEE. Losses at the gene ends were 4 bases for V and 4 bases for J; bases not matched to a gene: 14. The CDR3 loop reads CASSRRAGGPSGETQYF. The CDR3, as DNA: TGTGCCAGCAGCCGTCGGGCGGGGGGGCCGTCAGGAGAGACCCAGTACTTC.

V gene TRBV28 combines with J gene TRBJ2-3; D might be TRBD2 (7 bases). Between the trimmed V and J ends, which lost 6 bases and 4 bases, there was a span of 11 bases. The CDR3 covers 13 residues. Germline V gives CDR1 MDHEN, CDR2 SYDVKM. Here the CDR3 reads CASREGGADTQYF. The CDR3 DNA reads TGTGCCAGCAGGGAGGGGGGGGCAGATACGCAGTATTTT. The full variable domain, its missing parts supplied by reference TRBV28 and TRBJ2-3, is DVKVTQSSRYLVKRTGEKVFLECVQDMDHENMFWYRQDPGLGLRLIYFSYDVKMKEKGDIPEGYSVSREKKERFSLILESASTNQTSMYLCASREGGADTQYFGPGTRLTVL.

The chain couples TRBV6-1 to TRBJ1-1; D not resolved. This CDR3 region has 14 residues. V dropped 3 bases and J dropped 1 base, with 9 bases sitting between them. Germline loops: CDR1 MNHNS, CDR2 SASEGT. CDR3 nucleotide sequence: TGTGCCAGCAGTGATTGGGAGGGGAACACTGAAGCTTTCTTT. It specifies CASSDWEGNTEAFF.

CDR3 loop: CASSLQGGLGNQPQHF. CDR3 sequence (DNA): TGTGCCAGCAGCTTGCAGGGGGGTCTGGGCAATCAGCCCCAGCATTTT. This sequence joins TRBV7-2 and TRBJ1-5; TRBD1 matches at 7 bases. Germline-derived CDR1 and CDR2 are SGHTA and FQGNSA. The J segment lost 2 bases and the V segment lost 3 bases, leaving 7 bases of the junction unmatched. This CDR3 has 16 amino acids. The full variable domain, rest sourced from reference TRBV7-2 and TRBJ1-5, is GAGVSQSPSNKVTEKGKDVELRCDPISGHTALYWYRQSLGQGLEFLIYFQGNSAPDKSGLPSDRFSAERTGGSVSTLTIQRTQQEDSAVYLCASSLQGGLGNQPQHFGDGTRLSIL.

This sequence joins TRBV4-2 and TRBJ2-1; the match to TRBD2 covers 8 bases. The length of the CDR3 is 16 residues. Losses at the gene ends were 3 bases for V and 8 bases for J; bases not matched to a gene: 12. The germline V gene encodes CDR1 LGHNA and CDR2 YNFKEQ. CDR3 DNA sequence: TGTGCCAGCAGCCAGACCCGGGGGGGCGGTCTGTATGAGCAGTTCTTC. This gives the protein CASSQTRGGGLYEQFF.

V is TRBV30 and J is TRBJ1-1; D remains ambiguous. Trimming stripped 3 bases from V and 0 bases from J, with 8 bases between. Germline CDR1 is GTSNPN and CDR2 is SVGIG (reference sequence). The CDR3 has 13 residues. CDR3 residues: CAWREQLNTEAFF. The CDR3 region has the DNA TGTGCCTGGAGAGAACAGTTGAACACTGAAGCTTTCTTT.

The chain links TRBV5-1 to TRBJ2-3; tentatively, D is TRBD2 (5 bases). The CDR3 sequence is 15 residues long. The V gene lost 7 bases and the J gene lost 3 bases, with 18 bases spanning the gap. The germline gives CDR1 SGHRS, CDR2 YFSETQ. CDR3 DNA sequence: TGCGCCAGCGCCGGGGTGGCAGAGTGGACAGATACGCAGTATTTT. Translation: CASAGVAEWTDTQYF.

The rearrangement uses TRBV7-9 and TRBJ2-4, with D unclear. From germline, CDR1 is SEHNR and CDR2 FQNEAQ (reference sequence). Trimming cost V 2 bases and J 8 bases, with 4 bases left between them. This CDR3 is built from 11 residues. The CDR3 nucleotides read TGTGCCAGCAGCTTATCGTACATTCAGTACTTC. This sequence encodes CASSLSYIQYF.

The CDR3 reads CASSSLAGGHNEQFF. CDR3 nucleotide sequence: TGTGCCAGCAGCTCCCTAGCGGGGGGCCACAATGAGCAGTTCTTC. The V and J genes are TRBV9 and TRBJ2-1, with 11 bases that match TRBD2. J gave up 5 bases and V 4 bases, and 5 bases lay outside the gene matches. CDR1 and CDR2 from the germline V gene are SGDLS and YYNGEE. The CDR3 runs to 15 residues. Variable domain in full (rest from reference TRBV9 and TRBJ2-1): DSGVTQTPKHLITATGQRVTLRCSPRSGDLSVYWYQQSLDQGLQFLIQYYNGEERAKGNILERFSAQQFPDLHSELNLSSLELGDSALYFCASSSLAGGHNEQFFGPGTRLTVL.

This sequence joins TRBV5-1 and TRBJ1-4; D remains ambiguous. CDR3 length: 15 residues. Germline-derived CDR1 and CDR2 are SGHRS and YFSETQ. The V end lost 4 bases, the J end lost 0 bases, and 10 bases lay between the germline ends. The CDR3 is CASSVATTTNEKLFF. CDR3 bases: TGCGCCAGCAGCGTGGCGACAACAACTAATGAAAAACTGTTTTTT. The complete variable domain, with remaining parts taken from reference TRBV5-1 and TRBJ1-4, reads KAGVTQTPRYLIKTRGQQVTLSCSPISGHRSVSWYQQTPGQGLQFLFEYFSETQRNKGNFPGRFSGRQFSNSRSEMNVSTLELGDSALYLCASSVATTTNEKLFFGSGTQLSVL.

This chain uses TRBV7-9 with TRBJ1-2, with a tentative D call TRBD1 (6 bases). V was clipped by 2 bases and J by 1 base, with 11 bases between them. The CDR3 contains 15 residues. CDR1 and CDR2 from the germline V gene are SEHNR and FQNEAQ (reference sequence). The CDR3 nucleotides are TGTGCCAGCAGCTTACTTACAGGGATTAACTATGGCTACACCTTC. Protein: CASSLLTGINYGYTF.

V and J are TRBV5-1 and TRBJ2-2; 13 bases map to TRBD2. Germline V gene sequence: CDR1 SGHRS, CDR2 YFSETQ. This CDR3 contains 19 residues. The trim removed 5 bases at V and 2 bases at J, leaving 12 bases unmatched. The CDR3 coding sequence is TGCGCCAGCAGACCATCCTCCGGGACTAGCGGGGCTAACACCGGGGAGCTGTTTTTT. It encodes CASRPSSGTSGANTGELFF. Full variable domain (remainder filled in from reference TRBV5-1 and TRBJ2-2): KAGVTQTPRYLIKTRGQQVTLSCSPISGHRSVSWYQQTPGQGLQFLFEYFSETQRNKGNFPGRFSGRQFSNSRSEMNVSTLELGDSALYLCASRPSSGTSGANTGELFFGEGSRLTVL.

The table lists this clone with a count of one. V is TRBV3-1 (or the pseudogene TRBV3-2) and J is TRBJ2-3, with TRBD2 identical over 11 bases. CDR3 length equals 18 residues. V gave up 0 bases and J gave up 5 bases; unmatched junction bases: 10. Germline V gene sequence: CDR1 LGHDT, CDR2 YNNKEL (reference sequence). In DNA form, the CDR3 reads TGTGCCAGCAGCCAAGAGGGGCGACTAGCGGGGTTTGGAGATACGCAGTATTTT. It yields the protein CASSQEGRLAGFGDTQYF.

J is TRBJ2-1 and V is TRBV28; D may be TRBD1 (5 bases). Looked up from germline, CDR1 is MDHEN and CDR2 is SYDVKM. V gave up 10 bases and J gave up 5 bases, with 12 bases separating them. This CDR3 comprises 12 residues. The CDR3 DNA reads TGTGCCACCGAGACAGACAACAATGAGCAGTTCTTC. It encodes CATETDNNEQFF.

The genes are TRBV29-1 and TRBJ2-3; 10 bases match TRBD1. CDR3 length: 17 residues. Germline V gene data show CDR1 as SQVTM and CDR2 as ANQGSEA. The J segment lost 4 bases and the V segment lost 6 bases, leaving 16 bases of the junction unmatched. CDR3 loop: CSVYWRDRGRSPDTQYF. The CDR3 DNA reads TGCAGCGTCTACTGGCGGGACAGGGGAAGGAGTCCAGATACGCAGTATTTT.

The chain combines TRBV15 with TRBJ1-4; possible D gene TRBD1, 6 bases. Trimming left V 1 base short and J 6 bases short, with 15 bases between. This CDR3 has 16 amino acids. CDR1 and CDR2 from the germline V gene are LNHNV and YYDKDF (reference sequence). The CDR3 sequence is CATSRGGGGGHEKLFF. CDR3 coding DNA: TGTGCCACCAGCAGAGGTGGAGGGGGAGGGCATGAAAAACTGTTTTTT.

The chain joins TRBV5-4 to TRBJ2-3; TRBD2 might be the D (7 bases). CDR1 and CDR2 from the germline V gene are SGHNT and YYREEE (reference sequence). Deletions cut 0 bases from V and 0 bases from J, with 11 bases between. This CDR3 has 16 amino acids. The CDR3, as DNA: TGTGCCAGCAGCTTGGCAGGCGGGGGCAGCACAGATACGCAGTATTTT. The encoded protein is CASSLAGGGSTDTQYF.

V usage is TRBV29-1 and J usage is TRBJ1-2; TRBD1 agrees at 8 bases. The V gene end was trimmed by 4 bases and the J gene end by 4 bases; junction bases not matched to a gene: 2. CDR1 is SQVTM, CDR2 ANQGSEA, per germline. The CDR3 is 12 amino acids. CDR3 nucleotide sequence: TGCAGCGTTGGAGGACAGGGCTATGGCTACACCTTC. Its translation: CSVGGQGYGYTF.

This chain links TRBV11-2 with TRBJ2-3; 12 bases are a match to TRBD2. The V and J ends lost 4 bases and 8 bases, in that order; junction bases with no gene match: 13. The CDR3 consists of 17 residues. CDR1 is SGHAT, CDR2 FQNNGV, per germline. Here the CDR3 DNA reads TGTGCCAGCAGCTCCATCCGGCGGCTAGCGGGGGGGGGTACGCAGTATTTT. Encoded protein: CASSSIRRLAGGGTQYF.

The CDR3 DNA is TGTGCCACCAGTGCCCGGGACAGTAACTTGGGGAACACTGAAGCTTTCTTT. Residues: CATSARDSNLGNTEAFF. The chain has TRBV24-1 and TRBJ1-1; TRBD1 matches at 7 bases. CDR1 KGHDR and CDR2 SFDVKD come from the germline V gene. The length of the CDR3 is 17 residues. The V gene end was trimmed by 5 bases and the J gene end by 1 base; junction bases not matched to a gene: 12.

This clone was seen a handful of times. The CDR3 sequence is CAISEDGSQAPQHF. DNA of the CDR3: TGTGCCATCAGTGAGGATGGTTCCCAAGCGCCCCAGCATTTT. This sequence joins TRBV10-3 and TRBJ1-5; D gene uncertain. The CDR3 loop spans 14 amino acids. Germline V gene lookup returns CDR1 ENHRY and CDR2 SYGVKD. V lost 2 bases and J lost 9, with 14 bases in between.

J is TRBJ2-3 and V is TRBV6-5, with 9 bases identical to TRBD1. Germline CDR1 is MNHEY and CDR2 is SVGAGI. The V and J ends lost 5 bases and 5 bases, in that order; junction bases with no gene match: 8. The CDR3 contains 15 residues. This chain's CDR3 is CASSTGTGFKDTQYF. The CDR3 DNA reads TGTGCCAGCAGTACCGGGACAGGGTTTAAAGATACGCAGTATTTT.

V and J are TRBV5-4 and TRBJ1-1; TRBD1 might be the D (5 bases). V was trimmed by 4 bases and J by 1 base, leaving 11 bases between them. The length of the CDR3 is 14 residues. The germline CDR1 and CDR2 sequences are SGHNT and YYREEE (reference sequence). CDR3 residues: CASSQTAQNTEAFF. The CDR3 nucleotides are TGTGCCAGCAGCCAGACAGCCCAGAACACTGAAGCTTTCTTT.

The V gene is TRBV3-1 (or the pseudogene TRBV3-2), the J gene TRBJ2-5; D gene ambiguous. The CDR3 loop spans 15 amino acids. The germline V gene has CDR1 LGHDT and CDR2 YNNKEL (reference sequence). Trimming pared 0 bases from V and 4 bases from J, leaving 12 bases between. The CDR3 bases are TGTGCCAGCAGCCAAGAAGCATTACCCACAGAGACCCAGTACTTC. The encoded protein is CASSQEALPTETQYF.

The genes are TRBV19 and TRBJ2-3; D is unclear. V lost 1 base and J 2 bases, leaving 10 bases between the germline ends. Germline CDR1 and CDR2: LNHDA and SQIVND (reference sequence). The CDR3 spans 15 residues. Here the CDR3 DNA reads TGTGCCAGTAGTATAGGCCCGAGTGCCACAGATACGCAGTATTTT. Amino acid sequence: CASSIGPSATDTQYF.

The chain recombines TRBV7-9 with TRBJ2-4; D uncertain. This CDR3 contains 16 residues. V gave up 1 base and J gave up 0 bases, with 10 bases separating them. CDR1 and CDR2 from the germline V gene are SEHNR and FQNEAQ (reference sequence). The CDR3 region has the DNA TGTGCCAGCAGCTTAGATCAGGCCCTAGCCAAAAACATTCAGTACTTC. It encodes CASSLDQALAKNIQYF. Full variable domain (outside the CDR3, taken from reference TRBV7-9 and TRBJ2-4): DTGVSQNPRHKITKRGQNVTFRCDPISEHNRLYWYRQTLGQGPEFLTYFQNEAQLEKSRLLSDRFSAERPKGSFSTLEIQRTEQGDSAMYLCASSLDQALAKNIQYFGAGTRLSVL.

CDR3 region: CASSFGDQPQHF. CDR3 coding DNA: TGTGCCAGCAGTTTCGGAGATCAGCCCCAGCATTTT. This sequence joins TRBV12-3 or TRBV12-4 and TRBJ1-5; D gene ambiguous. Trimming pared 3 bases from V and 5 bases from J, leaving 5 bases between. CDR3 size: 12 residues.